This T cell receptor beta chain is from a study of T-cell memory formation after mild COVID-19. V was clipped by 4 bases and J by 8 bases, with 17 bases between them. There are 13 residues in the CDR3. Germline CDR1 is SQVTM and CDR2 is ANQGSEA. TCRdb re-derived calls from the 5' RACE reads in MiXCR, one entry per CDR3 protein. This table has 400,000 or so distinct CDR3 sequences, 20% appearing once. This clonotype was detected a few times. The chain carries TRBV29-1 and TRBJ1-1, with no clear D. Sequencing input: PBMCs or a T cell subset sorted from them (not recorded which). This TCR came from an adult woman who had mild COVID-19 (a few samples of this study predate the infection). Cell type and time point are not known. The CDR3 is CSVGHLPKFEAFF. As DNA, the CDR3 is TGCAGCGTTGGACACCTGCCCAAGTTCGAAGCTTTCTTT. The complete variable domain, with remaining parts taken from reference TRBV29-1 and TRBJ1-1, reads SAVISQKPSRDICQRGTSLTIQCQVDSQVTMMFWYRQQPGQSLTLIATANQGSEATYESGFVIDKFPISRPNLTFSTLTVSNMSPEDSSIYLCSVGHLPKFEAFFGQGTRLTVV.